These 32 T cell receptor beta chains share one sample of origin, sequenced in a study of Tregs in tolerant kidney transplant recipients. Measured with immunoSEQ multiplex PCR; TCRdb has only the in-frame clones, and not every one. The table records about 100,000 clones, approximately 93% of them present only once. The source material was CD4+ T cells from blood, sampled before the transplant. Source of these receptors: a human donor who received a combined kidney and bone marrow transplant.

This sequence joins TRBV6-6 and TRBJ2-5; 14 bases map to TRBD2. The CDR3 loop spans 15 amino acids. Germline assignment: CDR1 MNHNY and CDR2 SVGAGI (reference sequence). V dropped 8 bases and J dropped 5; count of bases not matched to a gene: 7. The CDR3 here is CASRLTSGRVETQYF. The CDR3, as DNA: TGTGCCAGCCGACTGACTAGCGGGAGGGTCGAGACCCAGTACTTC.

This chain uses TRBV19 with TRBJ2-1; D possibly corresponds to TRBD2 (6 bases). V dropped 3 bases and J dropped 6 bases, with 15 bases sitting between them. The germline V gene has CDR1 LNHDA and CDR2 SQIVND (reference sequence). There are 15 residues in the CDR3. The CDR3 coding sequence is TGTGCCAGTAGTATCCGGGACTGGGAAACCAATGAGCAGTTCTTC. It encodes CASSIRDWETNEQFF.

This chain connects TRBV28 to TRBJ1-2; TRBD1 matches 7 bases. Trimming at V came to 0 bases and at J to 0 bases, leaving 1 base not matched to a gene. The germline CDR1 and CDR2 sequences are MDHEN and SYDVKM. This CDR3 spans 15 amino acids. In DNA form, the CDR3 reads TGTGCCAGCAGTTTATGGCAGGGGGCTAACTATGGCTACACCTTC. Its translation: CASSLWQGANYGYTF.

The chain couples TRBV4-1 to TRBJ2-7; TRBD2 matches 11 bases. Germline V lookup: CDR1 MGHRA, CDR2 YSYEKL. J was trimmed by 1 base and V by 2 bases; bases with no gene match: 7. CDR3 length: 17 residues. As DNA, the CDR3 is TGCGCCAGCAGCCAATTCCTTCTAGCGGGAGGTTCCTACGAGCAGTACTTC. As protein: CASSQFLLAGGSYEQYF.

This sequence joins TRBV2 and TRBJ2-1, with D possibly TRBD2 on 6 matching bases. The CDR3 consists of 14 residues. Trimming shortened V by 2 bases and J by 4 bases, and 9 bases separated the two germline ends. From germline, CDR1 is SNHLY and CDR2 FYNNEI. The CDR3 loop is CASSERGRYNEQFF. CDR3 nucleotides: TGTGCCAGCAGTGAACGGGGGAGGTACAATGAGCAGTTCTTC.

The chain links TRBV15 to TRBJ2-5; possible D gene TRBD1, 7 bases. This CDR3 spans 16 amino acids. Germline values: CDR1 LNHNV, CDR2 YYDKDF (reference sequence). Trimming took 0 bases from V and 1 from J, leaving 12 bases between them. CDR3 amino acids: CATSRDRRGLQETQYF. CDR3 sequence (DNA): TGTGCCACCAGCAGAGATCGGAGGGGGCTCCAAGAGACCCAGTACTTC.

This rearrangement joins TRBV7-2 to TRBJ1-1; the D gene is possibly TRBD1 (5 bases). The germline gives CDR1 SGHTA, CDR2 FQGNSA. The V gene lost 5 bases and the J gene lost 1 base, with 8 bases spanning the gap. The CDR3 sequence is 13 residues long. CDR3 in DNA: TGTGCCAGCAGCCTCGACAGGAACACTGAAGCTTTCTTT. Its protein is CASSLDRNTEAFF.

The V and J genes are TRBV11-2 and TRBJ2-1, with D possibly TRBD1 on 7 matching bases. Trimming removed 4 bases from V and 9 bases from J, with 13 bases in between. This CDR3 has 13 amino acids. Germline V gene sequence: CDR1 SGHAT, CDR2 FQNNGV. CDR3 amino acids: CASSSGGYGEQFF. The CDR3 nucleotides read TGTGCCAGCAGCTCAGGGGGGTATGGTGAGCAGTTCTTC.

V gene TRBV5-1 combines with J gene TRBJ2-3; 11 nucleotides match TRBD2. The CDR3 length is 15 residues. Germline values: CDR1 SGHRS, CDR2 YFSETQ. The V segment lost 0 bases and the J segment 3 bases; nucleotides outside the gene matches: 0. CDR3 sequence reads: CASSLVAGGTDTQYF. CDR3 nucleotides: TGCGCCAGCAGCTTGGTAGCGGGGGGGACAGATACGCAGTATTTT.

The genes are TRBV18 and TRBJ2-2, with D maybe TRBD1 (6 bases). Per the germline V gene, CDR1 is KGHSH and CDR2 is LQKENI. The ends were cut back, 3 bases at V and 3 bases at J, with 11 bases in the middle. CDR3 length equals 15 residues. The chain's CDR3 is CASSPGQGDTGELFF. CDR3 coding DNA: TGTGCCAGCTCACCGGGACAAGGTGACACCGGGGAGCTGTTTTTT. Full variable domain (rest looked up from reference TRBV18 and TRBJ2-2): NAGVMQNPRHLVRRRGQEARLRCSPMKGHSHVYWYRQLPEEGLKFMVYLQKENIIDESGMPKERFSAEFPKEGPSILRIQQVVRGDSAAYFCASSPGQGDTGELFFGEGSRLTVL.

The rearrangement links TRBV2 to TRBJ1-5; no definite D call. The CDR3 runs to 15 residues. The V gene's germline CDR1 is SNHLY and CDR2 FYNNEI. With 4 bases removed from V and 7 bases from J, the gap between germline ends came to 17 bases. CDR3 sequence reads: CASSGEGRMGQPQHF. DNA of the CDR3: TGTGCCAGCAGTGGGGAAGGGAGGATGGGGCAGCCCCAGCATTTT.

This rearrangement joins TRBV30 to TRBJ2-5; 14 nucleotides match TRBD2. The CDR3 consists of 16 residues. From germline, CDR1 is GTSNPN and CDR2 SVGIG (reference sequence). The V and J ends lost 3 bases and 5 bases, in that order; junction bases with no gene match: 8. The chain's CDR3 is CAWSAPGLAGGETQYF. DNA for the CDR3: TGTGCCTGGAGCGCTCCCGGACTAGCGGGGGGCGAGACCCAGTACTTC.

CDR3 residues: CAISEQSYEQYF. Here the CDR3 DNA reads TGTGCCATCAGTGAGCAGTCCTACGAGCAGTACTTC. The chain couples TRBV10-3 to TRBJ2-7; D uncertain. CDR1 is ENHRY and CDR2 is SYGVKD in the germline V gene. There are 12 residues in the CDR3. Trimming took 2 bases from V and 1 from J, leaving 3 bases between them.

V gene TRBV19 combines with J gene TRBJ2-1, with D possibly TRBD1 on 6 matching bases. This CDR3 contains 13 residues. Germline-derived CDR1 and CDR2 are LNHDA and SQIVND (reference sequence). V lost 6 bases and J lost 4, with 10 bases in between. The CDR3 loop is CASRQGFYNEQFF. CDR3 coding DNA: TGTGCCAGTAGACAGGGATTTTACAATGAGCAGTTCTTC. The whole variable domain, remainder taken from reference TRBV19 and TRBJ2-1, is DGGITQSPKYLFRKEGQNVTLSCEQNLNHDAMYWYRQDPGQGLRLIYYSQIVNDFQKGDIAEGYSVSREKKESFPLTVTSAQKNPTAFYLCASRQGFYNEQFFGPGTRLTVL.

V gene TRBV13 combines with J gene TRBJ2-7; TRBD2 might be the D (6 bases). The CDR3 sequence is 13 residues long. V was pared by 3 bases and J by 0 bases, with 6 bases between. Germline CDR1 is PRHDT and CDR2 is FYEKMQ (reference sequence). The CDR3 sequence is CASSFGGSYEQYF. DNA of the CDR3: TGTGCCAGCAGCTTCGGGGGCTCCTACGAGCAGTACTTC.

The V gene is TRBV19, the J gene TRBJ1-2; 9 positions agree with TRBD1. Germline CDR1 is LNHDA and CDR2 is SQIVND (reference sequence). CDR3 length: 13 residues. V was pared by 6 bases and J by 8 bases, with 7 bases of the junction left unmatched. CDR3 in amino acids: CASRDTGGRGYTF. CDR3 nucleotide sequence: TGTGCCAGTAGGGATACAGGGGGCAGAGGCTACACCTTC.

This clone was seen a single time. The rearrangement links TRBV5-1 to TRBJ2-7; unclear D gene. This CDR3 is built from 15 residues. V lost 5 bases, J lost 0 bases, and 15 bases lay in between. Germline lookup yields CDR1 SGHRS and CDR2 YFSETQ. The CDR3 loop is CASSPAQRSSYEQYF. CDR3 coding DNA: TGCGCCAGCAGTCCGGCTCAGAGGAGCTCCTACGAGCAGTACTTC.

The V call is TRBV6-4, the J call TRBJ2-3; 13 positions agree with TRBD2. The trim removed 3 bases at V and 4 bases at J, leaving 1 base unmatched. This CDR3 is built from 15 residues. CDR1 and CDR2 from the germline V gene are MRHNA and SNTAGT. The CDR3 spells CASSETSGGSDTQYF. Written as DNA, the CDR3 is TGTGCCAGCAGTGAGACTAGCGGGGGGTCAGATACGCAGTATTTT.

V is TRBV7-9 and J is TRBJ1-2; D remains unclear. CDR3 length equals 15 residues. Per germline, CDR1 SEHNR and CDR2 FQNEAQ (reference sequence). Trimming stripped 5 bases from V and 0 bases from J, with 13 bases between. DNA of the CDR3: TGTGCCAGCAGCCCGAGCGGGTTATCTAACTATGGCTACACCTTC. Encoded protein: CASSPSGLSNYGYTF.

CDR3 protein: CASSSSGDLNYGYTF. The CDR3 nucleotides are TGTGCCAGCAGTTCGTCAGGGGACCTTAACTATGGCTACACCTTC. The chain couples TRBV6-5 to TRBJ1-2, with a weak D call TRBD1 (6 bases). Germline lookup yields CDR1 MNHEY and CDR2 SVGAGI. The CDR3 has 15 amino acids. V lost 4 bases, J lost 1 base, and 13 bases lay in between.

The DNA for the CDR3 is TGTGCCAGCAGCTTAGTCCGGAAGGGAGGATTTGAGCAGTTCTTC. Its translation is CASSLVRKGGFEQFF. This sequence joins TRBV7-2 and TRBJ2-1, with D tentatively TRBD2 (6 bases). The germline CDR1 and CDR2 sequences are SGHTA and FQGNSA. The CDR3 spans 15 residues. The V end lost 1 base, the J end lost 9 bases, and 16 bases lay between the germline ends.

The chain carries TRBV7-6 and TRBJ1-1; TRBD1 matches 7 bases. V lost 3 bases and J lost 7; bases outside the gene matches: 8. CDR3 length equals 14 residues. The germline gives CDR1 SGHVS, CDR2 FNYEAQ. CDR3 DNA sequence: TGTGCCAGCAGCTTGAGCCATAGACAGGGTGAAGCTTTCTTT. Its protein is CASSLSHRQGEAFF.

The chain links TRBV7-3 to TRBJ2-1, with D uncertain. V lost 4 bases to trimming and J lost 8 bases, with 12 bases between them. Germline assignment: CDR1 SGHTA and CDR2 FQGTGA. The CDR3 has 13 residues. CDR3 region: CASSSLARHEQFF. In DNA form, the CDR3 reads TGTGCCAGCAGCTCCCTCGCGCGTCATGAGCAGTTCTTC. The whole variable domain, filled in from reference TRBV7-3 and TRBJ2-1, reads GAGVSQTPSNKVTEKGKYVELRCDPISGHTALYWYRQSLGQGPEFLIYFQGTGAADDSGLPNDRFFAVRPEGSVSTLKIQRTERGDSAVYLCASSSLARHEQFFGPGTRLTVL.

This CDR3 is CASSSRVRSTEAFF. The DNA for the CDR3 is TGTGCCAGCAGCAGCAGGGTAAGGAGCACTGAAGCTTTCTTT. The rearrangement links TRBV7-2 to TRBJ1-1; weak D call: TRBD1 (5 bases). The germline V gene encodes CDR1 SGHTA and CDR2 FQGNSA. This CDR3 spans 14 amino acids. V was cut by 5 bases and J by 4 bases, with 14 bases left in between.

This chain links TRBV4-3 with TRBJ2-7; 9 positions match TRBD2. The CDR3 is 15 amino acids. Germline CDR1 and CDR2: LGHNA and YSLEER. V shed 3 bases, J shed 2 bases, and the junction held 5 bases outside the gene matches. CDR3 nucleotides: TGCGCCAGCAGCCAGTTAGCGGGGGCGGCCTACGAGCAGTACTTC. Translated, it gives CASSQLAGAAYEQYF.

The rearrangement uses TRBV11-2 and TRBJ2-3, with 9 bases fitting TRBD2. Germline CDR1 and CDR2: SGHAT and FQNNGV. J gave up 4 bases and V 3 bases, and 5 bases lay outside the gene matches. The CDR3 runs to 15 residues. CDR3 coding DNA: TGTGCCAGCAGCTTTGGCCTAGCGGGGTCAGATACGCAGTATTTT. Amino acid sequence: CASSFGLAGSDTQYF.

This clone was seen more than once but under ten times. The gene calls are TRBV2 and TRBJ1-5; no clear D. This CDR3 comprises 16 residues. The germline V and J ends were trimmed by 10 bases and 1 base, with 20 bases remaining between them. From germline, CDR1 is SNHLY and CDR2 FYNNEI. CDR3 sequence (DNA): TGTGCCATTTCCAAAGCGGGGAACCCAAGCAATCAGCCCCAGCATTTT. Its translation: CAISKAGNPSNQPQHF.

This clone was observed a single time. The chain has TRBV11-3 and TRBJ2-3; a possible D gene is TRBD2 (6 bases). CDR1 SGHNT and CDR2 YENEEA come from the germline V gene. Trimming took 0 bases from V and 4 from J, leaving 8 bases between them. This CDR3 region has 14 residues. CDR3 residues: CASSLDPSADTQYF. In DNA form, the CDR3 reads TGTGCCAGCAGCTTAGATCCTAGCGCAGATACGCAGTATTTT.

J is TRBJ1-5 and V is TRBV5-6, with D hard to call. CDR3 length: 18 amino acids. V dropped 5 bases and J dropped 1 base, with 22 bases sitting between them. Germline-derived CDR1 and CDR2 are SGHDT and YYEEEE. The CDR3 loop is CASSFGSGIHPSNQPQHF. CDR3 coding DNA: TGTGCCAGCAGTTTTGGGTCCGGGATTCACCCCAGCAATCAGCCCCAGCATTTT.

This rearrangement joins TRBV2 to TRBJ2-7; TRBD2 agrees at 11 bases. This CDR3 comprises 17 residues. Trimming at V came to 0 bases and at J to 6 bases, leaving 10 bases not matched to a gene. Germline values: CDR1 SNHLY, CDR2 FYNNEI. The CDR3 DNA sequence: TGTGCCAGCAGTGAAGCGCTTCAGCTAGCGGGAGGATTCGAGCAGTACTTC. It specifies CASSEALQLAGGFEQYF.

The genes are TRBV5-1 and TRBJ2-1; D is ambiguous. This CDR3 comprises 17 residues. Germline values: CDR1 SGHRS, CDR2 YFSETQ. Trimming took 1 base from V and 0 from J, leaving 14 bases between them. The CDR3 loop is CASSLRIERSSYNEQFF. In nucleotides, the CDR3 is TGCGCCAGCAGCTTGCGCATCGAAAGGAGCTCCTACAATGAGCAGTTCTTC.

The V and J genes are TRBV9 and TRBJ1-2; D uncertain. The CDR3 spans 15 residues. Trimming removed 4 bases from V and 2 bases from J, with 15 bases in between. Germline CDR1 SGDLS, CDR2 YYNGEE. DNA for the CDR3: TGTGCCAGCAGCACTCGCCCAAGACACAACTATGGCTACACCTTC. The encoded protein is CASSTRPRHNYGYTF.